This T cell receptor (beta chain) emerged from a study of cytomegalovirus exposure and HLA in healthy donors. Study-level background: Findings of an earlier analysis included roughly 110 million unique TCR beta sequences from some 190 million T cells. When over 300 donors were genotyped, over 80% of them were found to fall in the Caucasian-associated ancestry cluster. Approximately 80 million unique TCRs from HLA-typed donors were held in an early data release.

This CDR3 region has 17 residues. Germline V gives CDR1 ENHRY, CDR2 SYGVKD. The V and J ends lost 1 base and 5 bases respectively, with 20 bases between them. PCR used 60 Vbeta primers and 13 Jbeta primers. The data were produced by immunoSEQ multiplex PCR, yet TCRdb's version contains in-frame clones alone and is incomplete. The sample contains some 130,000 clones, approximately 80% of which appear only once. The source material was PBMCs. The chain carries TRBV10-3 and TRBJ2-5; tentative D call: TRBD1 (5 bases). The sequence derives from a middle-aged man in good health and CMV-seronegative. The CDR3 sequence: CAISEFTSQGLSETQYF. CDR3 DNA sequence: TGTGCCATCAGTGAGTTTACCAGCCAGGGTTTGAGTGAGACCCAGTACTTC.